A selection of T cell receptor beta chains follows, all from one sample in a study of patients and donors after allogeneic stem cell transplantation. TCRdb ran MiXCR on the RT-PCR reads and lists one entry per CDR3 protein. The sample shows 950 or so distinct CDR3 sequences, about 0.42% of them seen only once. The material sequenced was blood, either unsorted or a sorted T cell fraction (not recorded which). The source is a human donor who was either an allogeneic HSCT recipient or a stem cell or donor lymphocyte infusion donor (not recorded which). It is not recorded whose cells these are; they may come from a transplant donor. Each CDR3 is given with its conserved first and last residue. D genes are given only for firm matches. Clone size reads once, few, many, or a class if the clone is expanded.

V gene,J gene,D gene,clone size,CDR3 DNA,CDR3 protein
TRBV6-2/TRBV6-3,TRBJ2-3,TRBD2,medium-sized,TGTGCCAGCAGCGGGAGGGCCGAAGATACGCAGTATTTT,CASSGRAEDTQYF
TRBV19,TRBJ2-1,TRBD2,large,TGTGCCAGTAGTCTGGGCGGGGGGAGCGCTGAGCAGTTCTTC,CASSLGGGSAEQFF
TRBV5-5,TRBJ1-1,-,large,TGTGCCAGCAGGGACGGGCAGGTGAACACTGAAGCTTTCTTT,CASRDGQVNTEAFF
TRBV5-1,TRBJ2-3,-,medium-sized,TGCGCCAGCAGCTCGCTAGCGGAGGGGGGAGATACGCAGTATTTT,CASSSLAEGGDTQYF
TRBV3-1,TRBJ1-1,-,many,TGTGCCAGCAGCCCATTCCAAGAAGGGACTGAAGCTTTCTTT,CASSPFQEGTEAFF
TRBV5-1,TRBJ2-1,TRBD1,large,TGCGCCAGCAGCTTGGAGTGGACAGGGTACAATGAGCAGTTCTTC,CASSLEWTGYNEQFF
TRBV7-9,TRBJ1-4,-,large,TGTGCCAGCAGCTCGAATTTCGGGTTGAGTGGGGAAAAACTGTTTTTT,CASSSNFGLSGEKLFF
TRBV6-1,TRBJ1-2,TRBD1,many,TGTGCCAGCAGCCCCGACAGGGCGAGCGGCTACACCTTC,CASSPDRASGYTF
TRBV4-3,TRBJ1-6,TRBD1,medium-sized,TGCGCCAGCAGCCAGGGTACAGGGGATCCTTCACCCCTCCACTTT,CASSQGTGDPSPLHF
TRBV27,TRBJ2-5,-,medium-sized,TGTGCCTGGAACCAAGAGACCCAGTACTTC,CAWNQETQYF
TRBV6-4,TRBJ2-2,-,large,TGTGCCAGCAGTCCTTCGGCTGACACCGGGGAGCTGTTTTTT,CASSPSADTGELFF
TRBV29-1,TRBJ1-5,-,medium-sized,TGCAGCGTTGGGGACACAGGCAATCAGCCCCAGCATTTT,CSVGDTGNQPQHF
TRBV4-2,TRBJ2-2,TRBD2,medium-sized,TGTGCCAGCAGCCTCCCCTGGACTAGCGGGGGGGAGCTGTTTTTT,CASSLPWTSGGELFF
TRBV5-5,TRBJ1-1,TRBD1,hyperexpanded,TGTGCCAGCAGCCCGCGTGAAGGGACAGGGGACTATCTGGGTGCTTTCTTT,CASSPREGTGDYLGAFF
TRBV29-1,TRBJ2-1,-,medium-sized,TGCAGCGTTGGAGGCAATGAGCAGTTCTTC,CSVGGNEQFF
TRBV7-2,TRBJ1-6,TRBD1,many,TGTGCCAGCAGCTTGACAGGGATTCATAATTCACCCCTCCACTTT,CASSLTGIHNSPLHF
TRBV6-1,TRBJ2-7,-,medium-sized,TGTGCCAGCACCCTCCGCGAGGGTTTAAGCGAGCAGTACTTC,CASTLREGLSEQYF
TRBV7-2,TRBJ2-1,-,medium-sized,TGTGCCAGCAGCCTCGACTTGAGCCGAGGAGGCTACAATGAGCAGTTCTTC,CASSLDLSRGGYNEQFF
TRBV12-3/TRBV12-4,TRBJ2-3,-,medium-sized,TGTGCCAGCCTCCGGGGGGACAATACGCAGTATTTT,CASLRGDNTQYF
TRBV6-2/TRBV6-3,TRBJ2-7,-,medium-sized,TGTGCCAGCAGCCCCACGGGAGAGCCTCACAACGAGCAGTACTTC,CASSPTGEPHNEQYF
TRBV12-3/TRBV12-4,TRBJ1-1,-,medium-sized,TGTGCCAGCAGGTCGGGTCAGAACACTGAAGCTTTCTTT,CASRSGQNTEAFF
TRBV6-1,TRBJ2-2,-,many,TGTGCCAGCAGTGAAGGTTCCGACAGCATCACCGGGGAGCTGTTTTTT,CASSEGSDSITGELFF
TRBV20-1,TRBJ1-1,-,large,TGCAGCGTGGGAACGAACACTGAAGCTTTCTTT,CSVGTNTEAFF
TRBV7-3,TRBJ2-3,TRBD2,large,TGTGCCAGCAGCCGGACGGGGGGGCGACTAGATACGCAGTATTTT,CASSRTGGRLDTQYF
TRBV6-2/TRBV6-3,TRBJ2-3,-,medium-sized,TGTGCCTCCGGAGTGGACGACAAGGGTGCAGATACGCAGTATTTT,CASGVDDKGADTQYF
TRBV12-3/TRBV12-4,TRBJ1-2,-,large,TGTGCCAGCAGTCCCCGCCGCGGGGGGCGCATCTATGGCTACACCTTC,CASSPRRGGRIYGYTF
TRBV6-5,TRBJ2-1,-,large,TGTGCCAGCAGTTCCTCCGGTGTGGCTAGCTCCTACAATGAGCAGTTCTTC,CASSSSGVASSYNEQFF
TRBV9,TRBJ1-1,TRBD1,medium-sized,TGTGCCAGCAGTCCGACAGGGAGAGGGACTGAAGCTTTCTTT,CASSPTGRGTEAFF
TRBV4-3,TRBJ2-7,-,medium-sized,TGCGCCAGCAGCCAAGTTGCGGACAGCTCCTACGAGCAGTACTTC,CASSQVADSSYEQYF
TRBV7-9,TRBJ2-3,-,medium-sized,TGTGCCAGCAGCTCCCCGGGGATAGATACGCAGTATTTT,CASSSPGIDTQYF
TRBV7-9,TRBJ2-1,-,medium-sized,TGTGCCAGCAGCCCTGACAGATACAATGAGCAGTTCTTC,CASSPDRYNEQFF
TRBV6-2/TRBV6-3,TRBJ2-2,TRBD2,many,TGTGCCAGCAGGGAAGCGGGAGAAACCGGGGAGCTGTTTTTT,CASREAGETGELFF
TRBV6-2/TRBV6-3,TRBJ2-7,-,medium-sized,TGTGCCAGCAGGCCGGACGGGAACCCCTACGAGCAGTACTTC,CASRPDGNPYEQYF